The 28 T cell receptor beta chains given below trace back to one sample, sequenced in a study of T cell repertoires in cytomegalovirus infection. TCRdb re-called the reads with MiXCR, one entry per CDR3 protein. Among roughly 320,000 distinct CDR3 sequences listed, about a tenth were seen once. Sequencing was performed on PBMCs. The source of these receptors is a human donor in good health (CMV status not recorded). Some clones in this sample may be carry-over from other donors' samples.

Many counts were recorded for this clonotype. This chain uses TRBV29-1 with TRBJ2-1; 10 bases match TRBD2. Trimming removed 3 bases from V and 7 bases from J; junction bases left unmatched: 9. In germline, CDR1 is SQVTM, CDR2 ANQGSEA. The CDR3 has 15 amino acids. As DNA, the CDR3 is TGCAGCGTTGACAGAGCGGGGGGGCCTGGGAATGAGCAGTTCTTC. Its translation is CSVDRAGGPGNEQFF.

To note about this clonotype: A single base separates this from a much larger clone, so it may be a read error. The CDR3 here is CASSHRDGGNEKLFF. The CDR3 DNA reads TGTGCCAGCAGTCACCGGGACGGGGGTAATGAAAAACTGTTTTTT. The chain has TRBV7-9 and TRBJ1-4, with D tentatively TRBD1 (5 bases). Germline loops: CDR1 SEHNR, CDR2 FQNEAQ (reference sequence). This CDR3 region has 15 residues. Deletions cut 6 bases from V and 4 bases from J, with 15 bases between.

The chain has TRBV5-1 and TRBJ2-2; TRBD1 aligns across 8 bases. J lost 1 base, V lost 5 bases, and 7 bases had no gene match. The germline V gene encodes CDR1 SGHRS and CDR2 YFSETQ. This CDR3 has 16 amino acids. CDR3 protein: CASRLSGTGNTGELFF. In nucleotides, the CDR3 is TGCGCCAGCAGACTGTCCGGGACAGGGAACACCGGGGAGCTGTTTTTT.

This clonotype has more than one count but fewer than ten. V gene TRBV20-1 combines with J gene TRBJ2-7, with 9 bases aligning to TRBD2. Per germline, CDR1 DFQATT and CDR2 SNEGSKA (reference sequence). V lost 0 bases to trimming and J lost 7 bases; unmatched junction nucleotides: 13. The CDR3 runs to 16 residues. The CDR3 DNA reads as TGCAGTGCTAGAGATCTGAGGGTAGCGGGGGCTGGGGAGCAGTACTTC. This gives the protein CSARDLRVAGAGEQYF.

This clonotype was detected only a few times. The chain uses TRBV6-5 and TRBJ1-1; D is undetermined. Germline CDR1 is MNHEY and CDR2 is SVGAGI. The CDR3 consists of 13 residues. The ends were cut back, 3 bases at V and 5 bases at J, with 10 bases in the middle. CDR3 region: CASSYYKDTEAFF. Written as DNA, the CDR3 is TGTGCCAGCAGTTATTATAAGGATACTGAAGCTTTCTTT.

This chain joins TRBV5-1 and TRBJ1-1, with a possible D match to TRBD1 (5 bases). Trimming took off 4 bases at V and 1 base at J, with 11 bases between the two ends. Germline CDR1 and CDR2: SGHRS and YFSETQ. CDR3 length equals 14 residues. CDR3 DNA: TGCGCCAGCAGCCTAGGACACCAGAACACTGAAGCTTTCTTT. Protein product: CASSLGHQNTEAFF.

The V call is TRBV7-6, the J call TRBJ2-7, with 12 bases lining up with TRBD2. Germline CDR1 and CDR2: SGHVS and FNYEAQ. CDR3 size: 15 residues. J gave up 2 bases and V 6 bases, and 5 bases lay outside the gene matches. CDR3: CASRTSGGQTYEQYF. CDR3 nucleotides: TGTGCCAGCAGGACTAGCGGGGGCCAGACCTACGAGCAGTACTTC.

The chain links TRBV2 to TRBJ2-7, with D uncertain. Trimming left V 6 bases short and J 0 bases short, with 15 bases between. Germline loops: CDR1 SNHLY, CDR2 FYNNEI. The CDR3 loop spans 15 amino acids. DNA of the CDR3: TGTGCCAGCAGGACAATGATCCCCCTCTCCTACGAGCAGTACTTC. Protein product: CASRTMIPLSYEQYF.

This clonotype appeared many times. The J gene is TRBJ2-5, the V gene TRBV6-1, with 9 positions matching TRBD1. The germline V gene has CDR1 MNHNS and CDR2 SASEGT. CDR3 size: 16 residues. V lost 5 bases, J lost 5 bases, and 12 bases stayed unmatched. The CDR3: CASSQRGQGRSETQYF. The CDR3 DNA follows: TGTGCCAGCAGTCAAAGAGGACAGGGGAGAAGTGAGACCCAGTACTTC.

This clonotype was observed many times. The J gene is TRBJ1-5, the V gene TRBV5-6; tentative D call: TRBD1 (6 bases). V shed 0 bases and J shed 11 bases, with 18 bases lying between them. Per germline, CDR1 SGHDT and CDR2 YYEEEE. The CDR3 runs to 15 residues. The CDR3: CASSLGGGLFKAQHF. CDR3 nucleotides: TGTGCCAGCAGCTTGGGGGGGGGCCTATTTAAGGCCCAGCATTTT. The entire variable domain, with the rest obtained from reference TRBV5-6 and TRBJ1-5, is as follows: DAGVTQSPTHLIKTRGQQVTLRCSPKSGHDTVSWYQQALGQGPQFIFQYYEEEERQRGNFPDRFSGHQFPNYSSELNVNALLLGDSALYLCASSLGGGLFKAQHFGDGTRLSIL.

This sequence joins TRBV29-1 and TRBJ2-3, with 7 bases aligning to TRBD2. CDR3 length equals 13 residues. Germline assignment: CDR1 SQVTM and CDR2 ANQGSEA. V gave up 6 bases and J gave up 2 bases; unmatched junction bases: 5. For the CDR3, the DNA is TGCAGCGTGCGGGGGATGGTCACAGATACGCAGTATTTT. It is translated as CSVRGMVTDTQYF.

The sample holds many counts of this clonotype. The V gene is TRBV10-3, the J gene TRBJ1-1, with D possibly being TRBD1 (6 bases). V dropped 6 bases and J dropped 1 base, with 12 bases sitting between them. The CDR3 sequence is 14 residues long. The germline CDR1 and CDR2 sequences are ENHRY and SYGVKD. The CDR3 protein is CAIREGGENTEAFF. The CDR3 bases are TGTGCCATCAGGGAGGGGGGAGAGAACACTGAAGCTTTCTTT.

This clonotype was counted many times. A much larger clone is a single base away; this may be a read error. V and J are TRBV2 and TRBJ1-1; D remains unclear. Per germline, CDR1 SNHLY and CDR2 FYNNEI. The CDR3 covers 11 residues. V dropped 7 bases and J dropped 1 base, with 4 bases sitting between them. CDR3 sequence: CASIKNTEAFF. CDR3 coding DNA: TGTGCCAGCATCAAGAACACTGAAGCTTTCTTT.

This clonotype was seen at least ten times. The rearrangement uses TRBV10-3 and TRBJ2-1, with TRBD1 matching 7 bases. Trimming took 4 bases from V and 7 from J; bases not matched to a gene: 7. Per the germline V gene, CDR1 is ENHRY and CDR2 is SYGVKD. The CDR3 runs 14 residues. The CDR3 DNA is TGTGCCATCAGTGCGTCCACAGGGGTGAATGAGCAGTTCTTC. This sequence encodes CAISASTGVNEQFF.

This clonotype was counted ten times or more. The genes are TRBV29-1 and TRBJ2-4, with D perhaps TRBD1 or TRBD2 (6 bases each). CDR1 and CDR2 from the germline V gene are SQVTM and ANQGSEA. The CDR3 runs to 17 residues. Trimming pared 4 bases from V and 2 bases from J, leaving 21 bases between. CDR3 DNA sequence: TGCAGCGTTGCAGGGGAGGTGGCCGCGGCCACCAAAAACATTCAGTACTTC. It is translated as CSVAGEVAAATKNIQYF.

This clonotype was found many times. The V and J genes are TRBV5-6 and TRBJ1-3; 10 bases match TRBD1. The ends lost 3 bases at V and 4 bases at J; junction bases unmatched: 1. Germline CDR1 and CDR2: SGHDT and YYEEEE. The CDR3 length is 14 residues. The CDR3 is CASSWDRGGNTIYF. DNA for the CDR3: TGTGCCAGCAGCTGGGACAGGGGCGGAAACACCATATATTTT.

This clonotype has a count of ten or more. The J gene is TRBJ2-5, the V gene TRBV12-3 or TRBV12-4; TRBD1 matches at 9 bases. The CDR3 runs to 15 residues. With 0 bases clipped from V and 2 bases from J, the junction kept 1 base outside the gene matches. The CDR3 DNA reads TGTGCCAGCAGTTTAGCCGGGACAGGGCAAGAGACCCAGTACTTC. Translation gives CASSLAGTGQETQYF.

This clonotype appeared many times. The chain links TRBV6-5 to TRBJ2-7, with D possibly being TRBD1 (5 bases). V dropped 6 bases and J dropped 2 bases, with 11 bases sitting between them. This CDR3 region has 13 residues. Germline assignment: CDR1 MNHEY and CDR2 SVGAGI. The CDR3 DNA sequence: TGTGCCAGCAGACCAGGGTTCGCCTACGAGCAGTACGTC. Its translation is CASRPGFAYEQYV.

The CDR3 DNA reads as TGCAGCGTTGAACTTTCACGTACAGATACGCAGTATTTT. Protein sequence: CSVELSRTDTQYF. The rearrangement joins TRBV29-1 to TRBJ2-3, with D unclear. CDR1 is SQVTM and CDR2 is ANQGSEA in the germline V gene. V dropped 2 bases and J dropped 3 bases, with 9 bases sitting between them. The CDR3 runs to 13 residues.

Many counts were recorded for this clonotype. The rearrangement uses TRBV2 and TRBJ1-1; D call uncertain. V was cut by 3 bases and J by 4 bases, with 6 bases left in between. CDR1 is SNHLY, CDR2 FYNNEI, per germline. This CDR3 contains 12 residues. The CDR3 protein is CASSERFTEAFF. The CDR3 nucleotides read TGTGCCAGCAGTGAGAGGTTCACTGAAGCTTTCTTT.

The chain is built from TRBV19 and TRBJ1-1; no definite D call. Germline lookup yields CDR1 LNHDA and CDR2 SQIVND (reference sequence). Trimming took 4 bases from V and 8 from J, leaving 14 bases between them. The CDR3 has 13 residues. The DNA for the CDR3 is TGTGCCAGTAGTACCATCGGGCAGAACGAAGCTTTCTTT. As protein: CASSTIGQNEAFF.

Many counts were recorded for this clonotype. V and J are TRBV28 and TRBJ1-2, with D tentatively TRBD1 (5 bases). Trimming removed 4 bases from V and 4 bases from J, with 19 bases in between. In germline, CDR1 is MDHEN, CDR2 SYDVKM. CDR3 size: 16 residues. The DNA for the CDR3 is TGTGCCAGCAGTTCCCGGGTGGAGGGGATCTCCTATGGCTACACCTTC. Its protein is CASSSRVEGISYGYTF.

A few counts support this clonotype. The chain uses TRBV12-3 or TRBV12-4 and TRBJ1-2; 7 bases fit TRBD1. CDR3 length: 13 residues. V shed 6 bases and J 7 bases; nucleotides not matched to a gene: 8. CDR3 coding DNA: TGTGCCAGCAGCCCGACAGGGAGTCTTGGCTACACCTTC. Its translation is CASSPTGSLGYTF.

The rearrangement links TRBV19 to TRBJ1-5, with D possibly being TRBD1 (6 bases). The germline gives CDR1 LNHDA, CDR2 SQIVND (reference sequence). This CDR3 spans 15 amino acids. V shed 4 bases and J shed 4 bases, with 14 bases lying between them. The CDR3 sequence: CASSTTGFGNQPQHF. For the CDR3, the DNA is TGTGCCAGTAGTACTACAGGGTTCGGTAATCAGCCCCAGCATTTT.

A few counts support this clonotype. The rearrangement joins TRBV6-4 to TRBJ1-5, with 8 positions matching TRBD1. CDR1 and CDR2 from the germline V gene are MRHNA and SNTAGT. The CDR3 loop spans 14 amino acids. With 4 bases clipped from V and 5 bases from J, the junction kept 4 bases outside the gene matches. CDR3 in DNA: TGTGCCAGCAGTGCCTCAGGGGGCTATCAGCCCCAGCATTTT. Translating it yields CASSASGGYQPQHF.

This clonotype was detected a few times. V gene TRBV7-2 combines with J gene TRBJ1-6; no firm D call. V was pared by 3 bases and J by 8 bases, with 14 bases between. The CDR3 is 15 residues long. Germline V lookup: CDR1 SGHTA, CDR2 FQGNSA. The CDR3 here is CASSFPGKWDSPLHF. The CDR3 DNA sequence: TGTGCCAGCAGCTTTCCGGGGAAATGGGATTCACCCCTCCACTTT. Filled out from reference TRBV7-2 and TRBJ1-6, the complete variable domain reads GAGVSQSPSNKVTEKGKDVELRCDPISGHTALYWYRQSLGQGLEFLIYFQGNSAPDKSGLPSDRFSAERTGGSVSTLTIQRTQQEDSAVYLCASSFPGKWDSPLHFGNGTRLTVT.

This clonotype came up many times. The rearrangement uses TRBV6-6 and TRBJ1-4; 12 nucleotides agree with TRBD1. V shed 2 bases, J shed 0 bases, and the junction held 13 bases outside the gene matches. This CDR3 is 21 amino acids long. Per germline, CDR1 MNHNY and CDR2 SVGAGI (reference sequence). CDR3 residues: CASSYPTRDRGRVATNEKLFF. CDR3 DNA: TGTGCCAGCAGTTACCCGACAAGGGACAGGGGGCGCGTGGCAACTAATGAAAAACTGTTTTTT.

The table lists this clonotype with many counts. The chain carries TRBV19 and TRBJ2-3; possibly TRBD1 or TRBD2 for D (5 bases each). In germline, CDR1 is LNHDA, CDR2 SQIVND (reference sequence). The CDR3 is 15 residues long. With 3 bases removed from V and 2 bases from J, the gap between germline ends came to 12 bases. The CDR3 DNA follows: TGTGCCAGTAGTATCGGTGAGGGGATCACAGATACGCAGTATTTT. Amino acid sequence: CASSIGEGITDTQYF.